This TCR beta chain was sequenced for a study of blood T cell repertoires in COVID-19. Turning to the study itself: Samples representing acute and convalescent COVID-19 were sourced from the United States, Italy and Spain.

Those enrolled, adults aged about 18 to 89 years, came from roughly 22 US areas. Donors were grouped by their self-reported clinical history. Libraries were prepared by immunoSEQ multiplex PCR; TCRdb keeps only in-frame clonotypes and omits some of them. Here the sample spans about 140,000 clones, roughly 83% being singletons. Germline-derived CDR1 and CDR2 are LGHNA and YSLEER. J gave up 9 bases and V 2 bases, and 3 bases lay outside the gene matches. The CDR3 sequence is 13 residues long. The sequencing input was PBMCs or T cells enriched from blood (not recorded which). This clonotype was sampled from a man aged 40-49 years with acute COVID-19. V is TRBV4-3 and J is TRBJ2-1; 8 bases are a match to TRBD1. The CDR3: CASSQTGGREQFF. DNA of the CDR3: TGCGCCAGCAGCCAAACAGGGGGACGTGAGCAGTTCTTC.